The clone carrying this TCR beta chain came up many times. The antigen is unknown. This entry is derived from a study of T cells after yellow fever vaccination. Study-level information: Libraries from low-cell-number fractions were prepared with the SMART-Seq v4 Ultra Low Input RNA kit. The study's findings and limits: The CD4 compartment and the CD8 compartment contained a small share of clonotypes in common. Repertoires obtained by FACS sorting could include abundant clonotypes that entered as contaminants from the bulk population. Faster peaking, at day 5 versus 15, marked a secondary response that was weaker.

MiXCR was run by TCRdb on the 5' RACE reads, yielding one entry per CDR3 protein. The profile shows under 150,000 distinct CDR3 sequences, roughly 8.2% of them singletons. Trimming cost V 4 bases and J 7 bases, with 10 bases left between them. CDR3 length: 13 amino acids. Germline V CDR1 and CDR2: MNHEY, SVGAGI. The rearrangement joins TRBV6-5 to TRBJ1-4, with D uncertain. Sequencing used CD4+ T cells sorted from PBMCs, obtained 5 days after the yellow fever booster vaccination. The sequence was obtained from a man aged 25 to 40 who received the YFV17D yellow fever vaccine. The DNA for the CDR3 is TGTGCCAGCAGTTTACCAGGCGCTGAAAAACTGTTTTTT. Protein: CASSLPGAEKLFF.